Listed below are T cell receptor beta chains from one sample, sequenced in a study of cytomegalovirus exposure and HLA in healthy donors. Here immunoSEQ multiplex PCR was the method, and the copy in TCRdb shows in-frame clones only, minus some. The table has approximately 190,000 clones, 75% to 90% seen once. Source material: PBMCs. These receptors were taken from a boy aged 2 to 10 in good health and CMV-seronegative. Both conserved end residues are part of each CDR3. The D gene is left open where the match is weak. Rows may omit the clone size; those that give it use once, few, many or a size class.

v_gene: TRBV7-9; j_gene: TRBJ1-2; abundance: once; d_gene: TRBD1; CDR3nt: TGTGCCAGCAGCAGACAGGGGCCACTTGGCTACACCTTC; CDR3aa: CASSRQGPLGYTF
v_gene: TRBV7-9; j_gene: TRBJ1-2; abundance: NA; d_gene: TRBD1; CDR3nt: TGTGCCAGCCAATCCGGGACAGGGAGGGGCTACACCTTC; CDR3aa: CASQSGTGRGYTF
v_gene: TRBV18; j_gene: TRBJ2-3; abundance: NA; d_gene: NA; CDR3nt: TGTGCCAGCTCACTATCACTGGGGCCAGATACGCAGTATTTT; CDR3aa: CASSLSLGPDTQYF
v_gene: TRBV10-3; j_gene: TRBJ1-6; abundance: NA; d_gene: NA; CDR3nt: TGTGCCATCAAGGGCGCGACAGGTGATAATTCACCCCTCCACTTT; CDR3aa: CAIKGATGDNSPLHF
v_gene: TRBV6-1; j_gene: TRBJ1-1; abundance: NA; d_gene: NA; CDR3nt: TGTGCCAGCAGTGACTCGAGGACAGACACTGAAGCTTTCTTT; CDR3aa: CASSDSRTDTEAFF
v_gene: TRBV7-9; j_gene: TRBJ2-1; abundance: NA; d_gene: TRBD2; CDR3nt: TGTTCCAGCAGCTTAGCATGGCGGGGGAGCTCCTACAATGAGCAGTTCTTC; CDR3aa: CSSSLAWRGSSYNEQFF
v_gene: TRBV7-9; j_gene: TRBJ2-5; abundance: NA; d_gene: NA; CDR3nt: TGTTCCAGCAGCTCGGAGACCCAGTACTTC; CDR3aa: CSSSSETQYF
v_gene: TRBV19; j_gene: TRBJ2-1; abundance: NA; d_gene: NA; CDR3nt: TGTGCCAGTAGTATAGATCGGAGCTACAATGAGCAGTTCTTC; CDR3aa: CASSIDRSYNEQFF
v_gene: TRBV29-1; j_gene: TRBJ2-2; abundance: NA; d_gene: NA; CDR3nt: TGCAGCGTTGCGGGAACCGGGGAGCTGTTTTTT; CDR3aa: CSVAGTGELFF
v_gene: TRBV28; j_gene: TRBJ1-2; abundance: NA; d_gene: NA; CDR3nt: TGTGCCAGCAGACCAATTGGGCCACTCCCCCATATCTATGGCTACACCTTC; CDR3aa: CASRPIGPLPHIYGYTF
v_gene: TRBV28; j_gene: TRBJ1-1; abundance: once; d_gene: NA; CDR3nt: TGTGCCAGCAGTTTAAACGCGGTGAACACTGAAGCTTTCTTT; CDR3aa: CASSLNAVNTEAFF
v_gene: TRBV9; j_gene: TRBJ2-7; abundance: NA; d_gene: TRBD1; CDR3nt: TGTGCCAGCAGCCCCGCGACAGGGAATCCCTACGAGCAGTACTTC; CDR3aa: CASSPATGNPYEQYF
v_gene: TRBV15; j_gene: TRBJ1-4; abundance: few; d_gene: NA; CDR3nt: TGTGCCACCAGCAAACAAGCAACTAATGAAAAACTGTTTTTT; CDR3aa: CATSKQATNEKLFF
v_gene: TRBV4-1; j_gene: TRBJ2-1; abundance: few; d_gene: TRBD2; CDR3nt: TGTGCCAGCAGCCAAGAGCCTAGCGGGAGCTACAATGAGCAGTTCTTC; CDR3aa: CASSQEPSGSYNEQFF
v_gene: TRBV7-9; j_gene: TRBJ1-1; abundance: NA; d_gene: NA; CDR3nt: TGTGCCAGCAGCTTTACTGATACTGAAGCTTTCTTT; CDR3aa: CASSFTDTEAFF
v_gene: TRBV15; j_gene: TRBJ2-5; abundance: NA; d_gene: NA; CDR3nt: TGTGCCACCAGCAGAGATAGAAGCGGCCAAGAGACCCAGTACTTC; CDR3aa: CATSRDRSGQETQYF
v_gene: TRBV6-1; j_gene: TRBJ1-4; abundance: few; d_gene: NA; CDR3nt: TGTGCCAGCAGTGAGAGGTTAGGTGAAAAACTGTTTTTT; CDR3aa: CASSERLGEKLFF
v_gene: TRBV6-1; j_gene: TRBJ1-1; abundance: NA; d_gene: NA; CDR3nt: TGTGCCAGCAGGGGGCTAGGGGGCACTGAAGCTTTCTTT; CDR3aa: CASRGLGGTEAFF
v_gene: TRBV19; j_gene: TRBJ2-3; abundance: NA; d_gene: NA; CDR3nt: TGTGCCAGTAGTCGCCGGGAGGGGGCCGGCACAGATACGCAGTATTTT; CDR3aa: CASSRREGAGTDTQYF
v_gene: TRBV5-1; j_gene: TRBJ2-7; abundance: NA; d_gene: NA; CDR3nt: TGCGCCAGCAAGCCAAACAGGGCCTCGAGCTCCTACGAGCAGTACTTC; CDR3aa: CASKPNRASSSYEQYF
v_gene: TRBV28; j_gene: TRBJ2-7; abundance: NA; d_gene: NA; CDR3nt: TGTGCCAGCAGTTTTACCATGGTGGGGGCATCCTACGAGCAGTACTTC; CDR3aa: CASSFTMVGASYEQYF
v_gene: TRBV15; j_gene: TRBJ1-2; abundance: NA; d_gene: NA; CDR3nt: TGTGCCACCGGTAGGGAGGGCTATGGCTACACCTTC; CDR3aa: CATGREGYGYTF
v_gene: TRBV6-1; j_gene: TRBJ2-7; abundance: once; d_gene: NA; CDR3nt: TGTGCCAGCAGTGATGTCCCTGGCCCCGGAGCCTACGAGCAGTACTTC; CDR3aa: CASSDVPGPGAYEQYF
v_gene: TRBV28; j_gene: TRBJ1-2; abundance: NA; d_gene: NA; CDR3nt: TGTGCCAGCATCACCGGGGGGCCAAACTATGGCTACACCTTC; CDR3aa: CASITGGPNYGYTF
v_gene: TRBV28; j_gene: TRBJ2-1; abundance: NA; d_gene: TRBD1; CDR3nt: TGTGCCAGCAGTACAGGGGACAATGAGCAGTTCTTC; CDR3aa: CASSTGDNEQFF
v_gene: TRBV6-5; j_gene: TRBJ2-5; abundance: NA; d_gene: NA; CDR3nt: TGTGCCAGCAGCCGCCTGGGCCTCAGTCAAAAGACCCAGTACTTC; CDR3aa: CASSRLGLSQKTQYF
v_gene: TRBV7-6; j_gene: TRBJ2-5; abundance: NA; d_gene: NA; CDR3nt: TGTGCCAGCAGCCGGTACCAAGAGACCCAGTACTTC; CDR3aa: CASSRYQETQYF
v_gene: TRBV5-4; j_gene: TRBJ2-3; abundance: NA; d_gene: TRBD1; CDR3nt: TGTGCCAGCAGCTTCGACAGGGACATCACAGATACGCAGTATTTT; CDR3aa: CASSFDRDITDTQYF
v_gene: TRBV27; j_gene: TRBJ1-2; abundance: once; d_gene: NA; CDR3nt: TGTGCCAGCAAGTCTAGGGCAGGGGTCATTAACTATGGCTACACCTTC; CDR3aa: CASKSRAGVINYGYTF
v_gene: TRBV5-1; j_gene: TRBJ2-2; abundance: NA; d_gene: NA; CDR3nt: TGCGCCAGCAGATCCCCTGGGAGCTCCGGGGAGCTGTTTTTT; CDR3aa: CASRSPGSSGELFF
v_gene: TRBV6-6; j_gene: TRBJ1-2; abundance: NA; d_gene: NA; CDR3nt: TGTGCCAGCAGTCCCCTTGGCGGGGGCTACACCTTC; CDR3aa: CASSPLGGGYTF
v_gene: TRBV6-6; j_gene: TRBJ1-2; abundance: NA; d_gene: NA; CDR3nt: TGTGCCAGCAAAAATAAGGGACATCCGGCAACCTATGGCTACACCTTC; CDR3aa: CASKNKGHPATYGYTF
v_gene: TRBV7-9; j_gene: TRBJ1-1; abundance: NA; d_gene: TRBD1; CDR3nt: TGTGCCAGCACCGCGGACAGGCCCGGGACTGAAGCTTTCTTT; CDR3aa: CASTADRPGTEAFF
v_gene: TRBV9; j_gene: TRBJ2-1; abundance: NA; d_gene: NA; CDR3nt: TGTGCCAGCAGCGTAGCTACTGGAACAGCGGACGCCTACAATGAGCAGTTCTTC; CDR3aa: CASSVATGTADAYNEQFF
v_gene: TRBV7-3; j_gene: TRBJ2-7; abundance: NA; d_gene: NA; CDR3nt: TGTGCCAGCAGCTTAATGGGCGGGGAAAGCTACGAGCAGTACTTC; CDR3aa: CASSLMGGESYEQYF
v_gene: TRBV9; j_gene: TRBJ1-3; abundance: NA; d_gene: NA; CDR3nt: TGTGCCAGCAGCGTAGAGGGGCTCGATGGAAACACCATATATTTT; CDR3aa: CASSVEGLDGNTIYF
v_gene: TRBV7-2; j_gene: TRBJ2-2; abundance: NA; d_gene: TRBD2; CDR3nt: TGTGCCAGCAGCTTAGAAGCGGGGGGGCCCCGGGAGCTGTTTTTT; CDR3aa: CASSLEAGGPRELFF
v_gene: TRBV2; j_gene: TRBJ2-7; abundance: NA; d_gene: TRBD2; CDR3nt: TGTGCCAGCACCCGCAGCGGGGGGGGGCGGGACGAGCAGTACTTC; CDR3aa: CASTRSGGGRDEQYF
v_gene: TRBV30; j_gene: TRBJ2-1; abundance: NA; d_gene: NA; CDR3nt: TGTGCCTGGAGTGCTGCGAGGAATGAGCAGTTCTTC; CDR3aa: CAWSAARNEQFF
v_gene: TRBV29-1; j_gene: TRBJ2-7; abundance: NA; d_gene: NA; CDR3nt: TGCAGCGTTGGTGAGTCCTCCACCTACGAGCAGTACTTC; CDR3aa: CSVGESSTYEQYF
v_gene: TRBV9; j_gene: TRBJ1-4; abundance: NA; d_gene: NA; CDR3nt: TGTGCCAGCAGGGGGGCAACACGCGGAAAACTGTTTTTT; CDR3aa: CASRGATRGKLFF
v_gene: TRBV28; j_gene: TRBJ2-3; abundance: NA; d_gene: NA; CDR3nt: TGTGCCAGCACCCGGGACACAGATACGCAGTATTTT; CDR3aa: CASTRDTDTQYF